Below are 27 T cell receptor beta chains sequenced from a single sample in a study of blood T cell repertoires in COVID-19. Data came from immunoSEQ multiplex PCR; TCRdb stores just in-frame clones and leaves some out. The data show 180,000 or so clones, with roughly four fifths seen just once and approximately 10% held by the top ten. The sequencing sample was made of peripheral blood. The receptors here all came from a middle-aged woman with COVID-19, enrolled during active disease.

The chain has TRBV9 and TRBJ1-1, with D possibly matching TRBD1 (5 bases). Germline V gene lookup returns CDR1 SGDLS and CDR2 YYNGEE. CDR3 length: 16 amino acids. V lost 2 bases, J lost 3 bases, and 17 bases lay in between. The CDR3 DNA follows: TGTGCCAGCAGCGTCTCGGCAGCCCCGGGGGACACTGAAGCTTTCTTT. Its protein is CASSVSAAPGDTEAFF.

CDR3 DNA sequence: TGCGCCAGCAGCCTTCTGCGCGGGGGGGCCCATGAGCAGTTCTTC. Translated: CASSLLRGGAHEQFF. The J gene is TRBJ2-1, the V gene TRBV10-2, with TRBD2 identical over 9 bases. CDR1 WSHSY and CDR2 SAAADI come from the germline V gene. V gave up 6 bases and J gave up 8 bases; unmatched junction bases: 11. The CDR3 has 15 residues.

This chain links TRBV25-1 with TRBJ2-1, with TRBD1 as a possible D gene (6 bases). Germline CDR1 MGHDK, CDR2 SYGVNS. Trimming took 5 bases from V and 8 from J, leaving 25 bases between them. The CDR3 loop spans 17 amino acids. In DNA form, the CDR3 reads TGTGCCAGCAGTTTAAGGGGGTTGACTCCGGTTTTGGATGAGCAGTTCTTC. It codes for CASSLRGLTPVLDEQFF.

The CDR3 sequence: CSVTKGTVGTYEQYF. CDR3 DNA sequence: TGCAGCGTGACAAAGGGGACAGTAGGAACCTACGAGCAGTACTTC. This sequence joins TRBV29-1 and TRBJ2-7, with 7 bases lining up with TRBD1. CDR1 SQVTM and CDR2 ANQGSEA come from the germline V gene. The CDR3 length is 15 residues. With V trimmed by 6 bases and J by 2 bases, 13 bases remained unmatched.

This CDR3 is CASSPPRGLTGELFF. The CDR3 nucleotides are TGTGCCAGCAGCCCGCCGAGAGGTCTCACCGGGGAGCTGTTTTTT. The chain couples TRBV28 to TRBJ2-2; D gene ambiguous. Germline loops: CDR1 MDHEN, CDR2 SYDVKM. With 6 bases removed from V and 4 bases from J, the gap between germline ends came to 15 bases. The CDR3 is made up of 15 amino acids. The entire variable domain, with the rest obtained from reference TRBV28 and TRBJ2-2, is as follows: DVKVTQSSRYLVKRTGEKVFLECVQDMDHENMFWYRQDPGLGLRLIYFSYDVKMKEKGDIPEGYSVSREKKERFSLILESASTNQTSMYLCASSPPRGLTGELFFGEGSRLTVL.

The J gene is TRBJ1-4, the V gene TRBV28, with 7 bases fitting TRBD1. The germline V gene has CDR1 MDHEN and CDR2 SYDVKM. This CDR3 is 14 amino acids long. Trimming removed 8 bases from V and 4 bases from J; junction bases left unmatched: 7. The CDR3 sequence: CASADRALNEKLFF. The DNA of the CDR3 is TGTGCCAGCGCTGACAGGGCCCTTAATGAAAAACTGTTTTTT.

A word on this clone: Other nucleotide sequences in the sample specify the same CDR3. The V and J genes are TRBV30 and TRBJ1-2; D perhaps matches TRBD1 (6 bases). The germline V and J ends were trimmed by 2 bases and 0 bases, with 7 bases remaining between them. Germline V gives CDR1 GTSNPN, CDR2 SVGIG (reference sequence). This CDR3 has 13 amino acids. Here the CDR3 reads CAWSRTANYGYTF. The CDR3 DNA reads TGTGCCTGGAGTAGGACAGCTAACTATGGCTACACCTTC.

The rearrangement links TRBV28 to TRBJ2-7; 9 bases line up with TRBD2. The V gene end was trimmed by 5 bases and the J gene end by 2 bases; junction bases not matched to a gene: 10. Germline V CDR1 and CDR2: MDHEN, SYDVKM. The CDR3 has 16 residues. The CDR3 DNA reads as TGTGCCAGCAGTCCACAGCTAGCGGGAAATACCTACGAGCAGTACTTC. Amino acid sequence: CASSPQLAGNTYEQYF.

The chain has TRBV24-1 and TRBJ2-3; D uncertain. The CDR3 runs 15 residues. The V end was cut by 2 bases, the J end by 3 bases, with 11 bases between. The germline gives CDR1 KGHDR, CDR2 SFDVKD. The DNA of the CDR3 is TGTGCCACCAGTGATTCGCCCCCACAAACAGATACGCAGTATTTT. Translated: CATSDSPPQTDTQYF.

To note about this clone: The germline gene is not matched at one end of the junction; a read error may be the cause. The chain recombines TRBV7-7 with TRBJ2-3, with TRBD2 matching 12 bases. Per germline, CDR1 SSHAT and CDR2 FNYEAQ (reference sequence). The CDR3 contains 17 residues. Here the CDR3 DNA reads TGTGCTAGCAGCCGAGGTGGACTAGCGGGATCGACGGATACGCAGTATTTT. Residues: CASSRGGLAGSTDTQYF.

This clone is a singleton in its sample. CDR3 in amino acids: CATHKKTGYGYTF. CDR3 in DNA: TGTGCCACCCACAAAAAGACAGGTTACGGCTACACCTTC. The chain employs TRBV15 and TRBJ1-2, with a weak D call TRBD1 (6 bases). Trimming stripped 8 bases from V and 8 bases from J, with 18 bases between. The CDR3 totals 13 residues. The germline V gene has CDR1 LNHNV and CDR2 YYDKDF (reference sequence).

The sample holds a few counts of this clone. CDR3 in amino acids: CASSYLQGGTSGGTNYNEQFF. The CDR3, as DNA: TGTGCCAGCAGTTACTTGCAAGGGGGAACTAGCGGGGGGACCAACTACAATGAGCAGTTCTTC. This rearrangement joins TRBV6-2 or TRBV6-3 to TRBJ2-1; TRBD2 matches 12 bases. CDR3 length: 21 amino acids. Unmatched junction bases numbered 16, after V lost 1 base and J lost 3 bases. Germline V gene lookup returns CDR1 MNHEY and CDR2 SVGEGT.

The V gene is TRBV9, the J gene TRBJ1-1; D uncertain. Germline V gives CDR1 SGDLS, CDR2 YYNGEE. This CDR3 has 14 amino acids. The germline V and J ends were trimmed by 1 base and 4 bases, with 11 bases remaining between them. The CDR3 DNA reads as TGTGCCAGCAGCGTACGGTCGGGGAGCACTGAAGCTTTCTTT. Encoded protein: CASSVRSGSTEAFF.

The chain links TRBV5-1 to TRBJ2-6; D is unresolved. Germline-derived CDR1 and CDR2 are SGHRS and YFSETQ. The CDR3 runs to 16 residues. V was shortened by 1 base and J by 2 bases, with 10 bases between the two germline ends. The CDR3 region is CASSLPPSTGANVLTF. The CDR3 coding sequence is TGCGCCAGCAGCTTGCCCCCCAGTACTGGGGCCAACGTCCTGACTTTC. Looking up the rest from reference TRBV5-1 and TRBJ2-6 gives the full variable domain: KAGVTQTPRYLIKTRGQQVTLSCSPISGHRSVSWYQQTPGQGLQFLFEYFSETQRNKGNFPGRFSGRQFSNSRSEMNVSTLELGDSALYLCASSLPPSTGANVLTFGAGSRLTVL.

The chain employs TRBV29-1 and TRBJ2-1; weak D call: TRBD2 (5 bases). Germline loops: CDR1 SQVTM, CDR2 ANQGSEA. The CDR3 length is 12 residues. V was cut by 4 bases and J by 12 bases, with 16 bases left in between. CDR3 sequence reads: CSVVMSFGGQFF. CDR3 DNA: TGCAGCGTTGTAATGTCTTTCGGAGGGCAGTTCTTC.

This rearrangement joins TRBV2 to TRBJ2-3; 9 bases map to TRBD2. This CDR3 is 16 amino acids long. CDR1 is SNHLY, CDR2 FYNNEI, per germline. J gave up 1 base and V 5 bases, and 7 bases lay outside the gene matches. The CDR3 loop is CASSSPSGVRTDTQYF. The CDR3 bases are TGTGCCAGCAGTTCACCTAGCGGGGTTCGCACAGATACGCAGTATTTT.

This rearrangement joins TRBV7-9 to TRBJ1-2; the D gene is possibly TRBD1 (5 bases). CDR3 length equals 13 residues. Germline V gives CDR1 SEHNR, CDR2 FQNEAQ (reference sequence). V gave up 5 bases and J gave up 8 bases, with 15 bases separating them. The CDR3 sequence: CASSTLDTTGYTF. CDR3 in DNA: TGTGCCAGCAGCACCTTGGACACGACAGGCTACACCTTC.

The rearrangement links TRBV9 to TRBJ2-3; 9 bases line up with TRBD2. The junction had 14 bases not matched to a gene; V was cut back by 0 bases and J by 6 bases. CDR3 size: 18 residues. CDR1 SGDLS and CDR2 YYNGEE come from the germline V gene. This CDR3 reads CASSVELSGGLRLDTQYF. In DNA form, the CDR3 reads TGTGCCAGCAGCGTAGAACTTAGCGGGGGTTTAAGATTGGATACGCAGTATTTT.

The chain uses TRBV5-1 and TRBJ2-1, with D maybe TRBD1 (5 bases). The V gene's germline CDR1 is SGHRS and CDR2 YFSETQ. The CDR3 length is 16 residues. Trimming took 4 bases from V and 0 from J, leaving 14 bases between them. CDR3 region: CASSREGHRSYNEQFF. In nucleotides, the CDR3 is TGCGCCAGCAGCCGTGAAGGACACCGCTCCTACAATGAGCAGTTCTTC.

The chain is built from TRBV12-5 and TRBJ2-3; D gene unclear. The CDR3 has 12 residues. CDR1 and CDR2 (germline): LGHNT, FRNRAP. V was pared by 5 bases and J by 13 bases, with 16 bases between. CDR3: CASGDASELEYF. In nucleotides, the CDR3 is TGTGCTAGTGGTGACGCGAGCGAACTGGAGTATTTT.

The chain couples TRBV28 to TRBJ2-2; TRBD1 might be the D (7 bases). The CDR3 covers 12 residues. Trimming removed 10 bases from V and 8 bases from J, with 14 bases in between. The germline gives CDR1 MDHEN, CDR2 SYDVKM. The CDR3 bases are TGTGCCACCAGGGGGGACATAGGGGAGCTGTTTTTT. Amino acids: CATRGDIGELFF.

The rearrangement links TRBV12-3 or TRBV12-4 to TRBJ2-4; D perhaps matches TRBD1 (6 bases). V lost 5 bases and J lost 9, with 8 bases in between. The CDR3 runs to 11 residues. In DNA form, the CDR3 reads TGTGCCAGCAGTCCCAGGGGCATTCAGTACTTC. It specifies CASSPRGIQYF.

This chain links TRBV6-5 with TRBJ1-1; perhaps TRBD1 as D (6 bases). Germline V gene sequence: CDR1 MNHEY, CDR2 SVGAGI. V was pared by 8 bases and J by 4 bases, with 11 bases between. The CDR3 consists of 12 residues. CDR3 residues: CASGGRFTEAFF. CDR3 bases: TGTGCCAGCGGGGGCCGGTTCACTGAAGCTTTCTTT.

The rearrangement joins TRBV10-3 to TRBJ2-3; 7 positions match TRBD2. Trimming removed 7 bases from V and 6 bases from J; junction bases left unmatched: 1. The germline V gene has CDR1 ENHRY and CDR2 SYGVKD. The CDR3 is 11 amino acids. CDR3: CAINGGDTQYF. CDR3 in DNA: TGTGCCATCAACGGGGGGGATACGCAGTATTTT.

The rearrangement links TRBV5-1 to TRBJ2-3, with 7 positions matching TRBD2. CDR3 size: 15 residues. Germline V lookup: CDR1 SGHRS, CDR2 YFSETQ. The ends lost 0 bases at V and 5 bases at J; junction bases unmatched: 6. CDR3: CASSLGGRSLDTQYF. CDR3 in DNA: TGCGCCAGCAGCTTGGGCGGGAGAAGCTTAGATACGCAGTATTTT.

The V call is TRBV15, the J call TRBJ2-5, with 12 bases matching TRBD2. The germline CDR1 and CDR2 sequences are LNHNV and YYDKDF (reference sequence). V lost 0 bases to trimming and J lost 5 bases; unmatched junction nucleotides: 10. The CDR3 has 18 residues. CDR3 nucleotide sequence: TGTGCCACCAGCAGAGACTCCAGACTAGCGGGAGTTATCGAGACCCAGTACTTC. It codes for CATSRDSRLAGVIETQYF.

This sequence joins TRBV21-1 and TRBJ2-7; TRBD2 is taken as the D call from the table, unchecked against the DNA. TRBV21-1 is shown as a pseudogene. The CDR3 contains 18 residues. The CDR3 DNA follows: TGTGCCAGCAGCAAAGGAGGCGACGAGGGAAAAACTACCTACGAGCAGTACTTC. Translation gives CASSKGGDEGKTTYEQYF.